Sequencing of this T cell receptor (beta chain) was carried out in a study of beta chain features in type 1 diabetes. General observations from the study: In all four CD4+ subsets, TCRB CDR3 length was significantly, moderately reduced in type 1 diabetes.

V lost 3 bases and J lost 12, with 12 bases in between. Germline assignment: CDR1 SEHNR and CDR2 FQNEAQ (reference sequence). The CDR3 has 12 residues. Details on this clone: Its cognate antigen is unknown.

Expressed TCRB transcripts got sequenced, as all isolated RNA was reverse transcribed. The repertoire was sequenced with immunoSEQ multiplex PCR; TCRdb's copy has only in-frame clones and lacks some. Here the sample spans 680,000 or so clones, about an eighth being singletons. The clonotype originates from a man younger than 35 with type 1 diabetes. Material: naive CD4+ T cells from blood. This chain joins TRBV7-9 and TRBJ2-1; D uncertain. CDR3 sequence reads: CASSLQQARQFF. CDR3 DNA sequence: TGTGCCAGCAGCTTGCAGCAAGCGAGGCAGTTCTTC.